This T cell receptor (beta chain) was identified in a study of T-cell reconstitution after alpha-beta-depleted transplantation in children (dated by TCRdb to 2015 to 2016). Regarding the complete study: Using TCR repertoire profiling, the study quantitatively followed how T-cell immune reconstitution unfolded in children after TCRalphabeta/CD19-depleted allogeneic hematopoietic cell transplantation. Overall study outcomes, separate from this receptor: The apparently early alphabetaT-cell count recovery about two months after transplant was reportedly dependent on only several hundred rapidly expanded clones derived from non-depleted graft cells. The high TCRbeta diversity at day 60 in some patients was ascribed to recipient T cells and intrathymic progenitors that had survived conditioning. Over subsequent months, a decline in hyperexpanded clone frequencies was noted, and after one year, T-cell counts and TCRbeta diversity were mostly ascribed to newly produced T cells.

This clonotype was observed many times. The antigen it binds to is not known. No much larger clonotype is one base removed from it; base qualities were not supplied. The CDR3, from cysteine to phenylalanine, totals 16 residues. Only CDR3 DNA is held: 48 bases, read in frame from base 1. The V and J ends are trimmed by 7 bases and 2 bases, leaving 19 bases between them. The germline V gene specifies MDHEN as CDR1 and SYDVKM as CDR2. Taken with the paper, the label for treatment or condition translates to: allogeneic hematopoietic cell transplantation with graft depleted of TCRalphabeta T cells and CD19 B cells. The children who served as transplant recipients had been given grafts of TCRalphabeta/CD19-depleted allogeneic hematopoietic cells. Library prep was done by PCR. Reads for this sample came from an Illumina HiSeq 2500. To normalize quantification of the TCRbeta repertoire, the TCR libraries were built with molecular barcoding that relied on unique molecular identifiers. The public reads were reanalyzed by TCRdb: fastp trimming at Q25, MiXCR alignment, in-frame beta chains only. Entries are consolidated by CDR3 protein sequence, retaining the most common genes and DNA. The sample profile shows approximately 400,000 distinct CDR3 sequences; about 16% of them were found once. The leading ten clones occupy over 25% of the sample.

This receptor was obtained from a boy less than two years old who had a stem cell transplant for Wiskott-Aldrich syndrome, so the T cells may come from the graft donor. The receptor chain draws on TRBV28 and TRBJ2-3; TRBD2 might be the D gene, on 6 matching bases. Sequenced material: PBMCs, mostly from graft donor cells, taken 360 days after TCRalphabeta/CD19-depleted stem cell transplant. The CDR3 protein sequence reads: CASTAWRGGFTDTQYF. The DNA sequence follows: TGTGCCAGCACCGCCTGGAGGGGCGGATTCACAGATACGCAGTATTTT.